The 7 T cell receptor beta chains given below trace back to one sample, sequenced in a study of blood T cell repertoires in COVID-19. Sequenced by immunoSEQ multiplex PCR; TCRdb stores in-frame clones only, minus some. The sample has tens of thousands of clones, about 80% seen once. Sequencing was carried out using peripheral blood. These receptor sequences come from a woman aged 60-75 years with acute or convalescent COVID-19.

The chain employs TRBV3-1 (or the pseudogene TRBV3-2) and TRBJ1-1, with no clear D. V lost 2 bases, J lost 2 bases, and 6 bases lay in between. Germline V CDR1 and CDR2: LGHDT, YNNKEL (reference sequence). The CDR3 covers 13 residues. In DNA, the CDR3 is TGTGCCAGCAGCCAACTCAGTAACACTGAAGCTTTCTTT. Its protein product is CASSQLSNTEAFF.

J is TRBJ1-1 and V is TRBV5-3, with 7 bases aligning to TRBD1. Being an ORF, TRBV5-3 has a function that is uncertain. This CDR3 contains 15 residues. With 1 base clipped from V and 0 bases from J, the junction kept 3 bases outside the gene matches. CDR3 in DNA: TGTGCCAGAAGCTTGCTGGGACAGATGAACACTGAAGCTTTCTTT. This sequence encodes CARSLLGQMNTEAFF.

The genes are TRBV6-5 and TRBJ2-2; TRBD2 aligns across 13 bases. CDR3 length: 14 residues. Germline V gives CDR1 MNHEY, CDR2 SVGAGI. Germline trimming cut 8 bases from V and 7 bases from J; bases unmatched to any gene: 4. The CDR3, as DNA: TGTGCCAGCGAACTAGCGGGGGGGCGCGGGGAGCTGTTTTTT. It encodes CASELAGGRGELFF.

The chain is built from TRBV12-5 and TRBJ2-1; TRBD2 matches at 8 bases. J lost 7 bases, V lost 2 bases, and 1 base had no gene match. CDR3 size: 13 residues. Per germline, CDR1 LGHNT and CDR2 FRNRAP. Here the CDR3 DNA reads TGTGCTAGTGGTTTGACGGGGGGGAATGAGCAGTTCTTC. Translation gives CASGLTGGNEQFF.

This chain connects TRBV6-5 to TRBJ1-6; 7 bases map to TRBD1. This CDR3 has 15 residues. Germline values: CDR1 MNHEY, CDR2 SVGAGI. The V segment lost 5 bases and the J segment 10 bases; nucleotides outside the gene matches: 11. This chain's CDR3 is CASSTQGLGGSPLHF. In DNA form, the CDR3 reads TGTGCCAGCAGTACACAGGGGCTAGGAGGCTCACCCCTCCACTTT.

This chain connects TRBV19 to TRBJ1-1; D may be TRBD1 (5 bases). The CDR3 runs to 15 residues. Between the trimmed V and J ends, which lost 7 bases and 2 bases, there was a span of 17 bases. CDR1 and CDR2 from the germline V gene are LNHDA and SQIVND (reference sequence). CDR3 loop: CASTPQWGVNTEAFF. The CDR3 DNA follows: TGTGCCAGTACCCCACAGTGGGGGGTTAACACTGAAGCTTTCTTT.

This chain uses TRBV9 with TRBJ1-4, with 9 bases fitting TRBD1. The germline gives CDR1 SGDLS, CDR2 YYNGEE. Germline trimming cut 3 bases from V and 8 bases from J; bases unmatched to any gene: 8. The CDR3 runs to 15 residues. This chain's CDR3 is CASSDPGQGGEKLFF. As DNA, the CDR3 is TGTGCCAGCAGCGATCCGGGACAGGGAGGGGAAAAACTGTTTTTT.